What follows are 23 T cell receptor beta chains derived from one specimen sequenced in a study of blood T cell repertoires in COVID-19. Profiled with immunoSEQ multiplex PCR; TCRdb holds only in-frame clones, not every one. The top ten clones hold around a fifth of a sample with some 140,000 clones, about 77% of them seen once. The sample comprised peripheral blood. The receptors stem from a man at least 80 years old with acute or convalescent COVID-19.

The CDR3 protein is CASGRIYEQYF. The CDR3 nucleotides are TGTGCCAGCGGCAGGATCTACGAGCAGTACTTC. The chain is built from TRBV28 and TRBJ2-7; D gene ambiguous. Germline values: CDR1 MDHEN, CDR2 SYDVKM. CDR3 size: 11 residues. The V and J ends lost 8 bases and 3 bases respectively, with 8 bases between them. Together with reference TRBV28 and TRBJ2-7, the CDR3 gives the full variable domain: DVKVTQSSRYLVKRTGEKVFLECVQDMDHENMFWYRQDPGLGLRLIYFSYDVKMKEKGDIPEGYSVSREKKERFSLILESASTNQTSMYLCASGRIYEQYFGPGTRLTVT.

The V call is TRBV7-2, the J call TRBJ1-5, with D perhaps TRBD1 (6 bases). Germline V gene lookup returns CDR1 SGHTA and CDR2 FQGNSA. The ends were cut back, 5 bases at V and 7 bases at J, with 18 bases in the middle. The CDR3 runs to 15 residues. For the CDR3, the DNA is TGTGCCAGCAGCCCCTGGGGTGCCCAGGGGCAGCCCCAGCATTTT. This encodes CASSPWGAQGQPQHF. Full variable domain (remainder filled in from reference TRBV7-2 and TRBJ1-5): GAGVSQSPSNKVTEKGKDVELRCDPISGHTALYWYRQSLGQGLEFLIYFQGNSAPDKSGLPSDRFSAERTGGSVSTLTIQRTQQEDSAVYLCASSPWGAQGQPQHFGDGTRLSIL.

This chain connects TRBV4-1 to TRBJ1-3; unclear D gene. The V and J ends lost 0 bases and 4 bases respectively, with 10 bases between them. The germline gives CDR1 MGHRA, CDR2 YSYEKL. There are 15 residues in the CDR3. The CDR3 nucleotides read TGCGCCAGCAGCCAAGAATGGGCCGCCGGAAACACCATATATTTT. Its translation: CASSQEWAAGNTIYF.

About this clone: An end of the junction differs from the germline gene, which may be a read error. The chain employs TRBV7-3 and TRBJ1-2; the match to TRBD1 covers 8 bases. Germline V CDR1 and CDR2: SGHTA, FQGTGA. There are 16 residues in the CDR3. CDR3 nucleotide sequence: TGTGCCAGCAGCTTAACTCCGAGGACAGGGAGGAATGGCTACATCTTC. This encodes CASSLTPRTGRNGYIF.

The rearrangement uses TRBV10-3 and TRBJ1-3; no definite D call. Germline V CDR1 and CDR2: ENHRY, SYGVKD. The V and J ends lost 7 bases and 0 bases respectively, with 4 bases between them. This CDR3 comprises 12 residues. The CDR3: CAITGSGNTIYF. CDR3 sequence (DNA): TGTGCCATCACAGGCTCTGGAAACACCATATATTTT.

A few counts support this clone. The CDR3 nucleotides are TGTGCCAGCAGGGAATTCGGGGGACGGGCCTTTGGATCACCCCTCCACTTT. This encodes CASREFGGRAFGSPLHF. The chain couples TRBV6-1 to TRBJ1-6; tentative D call: TRBD1 (5 bases). CDR1 MNHNS and CDR2 SASEGT come from the germline V gene. The germline V and J ends were trimmed by 6 bases and 10 bases, with 25 bases remaining between them. This CDR3 comprises 17 residues.

The chain uses TRBV5-5 and TRBJ2-5, with D tentatively TRBD1 (5 bases). Germline loops: CDR1 SGHKS, CDR2 YYEKEE (reference sequence). The CDR3 extends over 14 amino acids. V was pared by 0 bases and J by 5 bases, with 11 bases between. The CDR3 sequence is CASSLAQGLETQYF. CDR3 nucleotides: TGTGCCAGCAGCTTGGCGCAGGGTTTGGAGACCCAGTACTTC.

The J gene is TRBJ2-7, the V gene TRBV5-6; 10 bases match TRBD1. Germline CDR1 SGHDT, CDR2 YYEEEE. Losses at the gene ends were 6 bases for V and 0 bases for J; bases not matched to a gene: 3. The length of the CDR3 is 14 residues. DNA of the CDR3: TGTGCCAGCACCCGGGACAGGGGCTCCTACGAGCAGTACTTC. Amino acids: CASTRDRGSYEQYF. Combining the CDR3 with reference TRBV5-6 and TRBJ2-7 gives the whole variable domain DAGVTQSPTHLIKTRGQQVTLRCSPKSGHDTVSWYQQALGQGPQFIFQYYEEEERQRGNFPDRFSGHQFPNYSSELNVNALLLGDSALYLCASTRDRGSYEQYFGPGTRLTVT.

The J gene is TRBJ2-5, the V gene TRBV7-2, with 7 bases identical to TRBD2. The CDR3 length is 15 residues. Trimming removed 5 bases from V and 4 bases from J; junction bases left unmatched: 10. From germline, CDR1 is SGHTA and CDR2 FQGNSA. The CDR3 loop reads CASSPRGRAGETQYF. In nucleotides, the CDR3 is TGTGCCAGCAGCCCCCGGGGGAGGGCGGGAGAGACCCAGTACTTC.

On this clone: One end of the junction does not line up with germline, which may come from a read error. V usage is TRBV7-7 and J usage is TRBJ1-1, with a possible D match to TRBD1 (5 bases). The CDR3 spans 13 residues. In germline, CDR1 is SSHAT, CDR2 FNYEAQ (reference sequence). The CDR3 DNA is TGTGCTAGCAGCTTAGGGGAGTCTACTGAAGCTTTCTTT. Protein product: CASSLGESTEAFF. The full variable domain, rest sourced from reference TRBV7-7 and TRBJ1-1, is GAGVSQSPRYKVTKRGQDVTLRCDPISSHATLYWYQQALGQGPEFLTYFNYEAQPDKSGLPSDRFSAERPEGSISTLTIQRTEQRDSAMYRCASSLGESTEAFFGQGTRLTVV.

The genes are TRBV29-1 and TRBJ2-3, with D uncertain. The CDR3 extends over 13 amino acids. The germline V gene encodes CDR1 SQVTM and CDR2 ANQGSEA. Deletions cut 4 bases from V and 0 bases from J, with 8 bases between. CDR3 sequence reads: CSVAAASTDTQYF. The CDR3 DNA follows: TGCAGCGTTGCGGCGGCTAGCACAGATACGCAGTATTTT.

This chain links TRBV7-2 with TRBJ2-1; D possibly corresponds to TRBD1 (7 bases). This CDR3 spans 15 amino acids. With 5 bases removed from V and 10 bases from J, the gap between germline ends came to 21 bases. CDR1 and CDR2 from the germline V gene are SGHTA and FQGNSA. The chain's CDR3 is CASSREGGRRGEQFF. The CDR3, as DNA: TGTGCCAGCAGCCGCGAAGGGGGCCGGAGGGGGGAGCAGTTCTTC.

This clone was recorded only once. The chain is built from TRBV11-2 and TRBJ2-7; 9 bases are a match to TRBD1. This CDR3 has 17 amino acids. The J segment lost 5 bases and the V segment lost 0 bases, leaving 11 bases of the junction unmatched. Germline CDR1 and CDR2: SGHAT and FQNNGV. CDR3 sequence reads: CASSLDPRTGARNEQYF. The DNA for the CDR3 is TGTGCCAGCAGCTTAGATCCCAGGACAGGGGCGAGGAACGAGCAGTACTTC.

The V and J genes are TRBV6-5 and TRBJ1-1; D is uncertain. The CDR3 is 14 residues long. Trimming removed 9 bases from V and 4 bases from J, with 18 bases in between. CDR1 is MNHEY and CDR2 is SVGAGI in the germline V gene. The CDR3 here is CASAPLDGGTEAFF. The CDR3 DNA is TGTGCCAGTGCCCCTCTCGACGGCGGCACTGAAGCTTTCTTT.

This clone was counted a single time. V is TRBV21-1 and J is TRBJ2-1; TRBD2 is taken as the D call from the table, unchecked against the DNA. TRBV21-1 counts as a pseudogene. The CDR3 covers 12 residues. As DNA, the CDR3 is TGTGCCAGCAGCCCTAAGAACCCTGAGCAGTTCTTC. Its protein is CASSPKNPEQFF.

The V gene is TRBV5-1, the J gene TRBJ1-4; 7 bases are a match to TRBD1. J gave up 4 bases and V 1 base, and 7 bases lay outside the gene matches. The V gene's germline CDR1 is SGHRS and CDR2 YFSETQ. CDR3 size: 16 residues. The CDR3 DNA follows: TGCGCCAGCAGCTTGACCGGGACAGCCATTAATGAAAAACTGTTTTTT. It is translated as CASSLTGTAINEKLFF. Full variable domain (remainder filled in from reference TRBV5-1 and TRBJ1-4): KAGVTQTPRYLIKTRGQQVTLSCSPISGHRSVSWYQQTPGQGLQFLFEYFSETQRNKGNFPGRFSGRQFSNSRSEMNVSTLELGDSALYLCASSLTGTAINEKLFFGSGTQLSVL.

This clone was seen more than once but under ten times. The rearrangement links TRBV19 to TRBJ1-4; D uncertain. V shed 9 bases and J shed 8 bases, with 13 bases lying between them. This CDR3 has 12 amino acids. Germline CDR1 and CDR2: LNHDA and SQIVND (reference sequence). CDR3 region: CARAIGEEKLFF. CDR3 bases: TGTGCCAGGGCGATCGGGGAGGAAAAACTGTTTTTT. Full variable domain (missing parts from reference TRBV19 and TRBJ1-4): DGGITQSPKYLFRKEGQNVTLSCEQNLNHDAMYWYRQDPGQGLRLIYYSQIVNDFQKGDIAEGYSVSREKKESFPLTVTSAQKNPTAFYLCARAIGEEKLFFGSGTQLSVL.

The chain joins TRBV4-3 to TRBJ1-6; D is ambiguous. The CDR3 runs to 14 residues. V lost 0 bases and J lost 6, with 6 bases in between. CDR1 is LGHNA and CDR2 is YSLEER in the germline V gene. The CDR3 sequence: CASSQDGLNSPLHF. The CDR3 DNA reads TGCGCCAGCAGCCAAGATGGCCTTAATTCACCCCTCCACTTT.

This chain joins TRBV11-3 and TRBJ2-3, with a possible D match to TRBD2 (6 bases). This CDR3 spans 14 amino acids. Germline values: CDR1 SGHNT, CDR2 YENEEA. V was cut by 1 base and J by 7 bases, with 12 bases left in between. The CDR3 reads CASSLGVSGYTQYF. For the CDR3, the DNA is TGTGCCAGCAGCTTAGGTGTTAGCGGTTATACGCAGTATTTT.

The CDR3 loop reads CASLFSGTDTQYF. CDR3 DNA: TGTGCCAGCTTATTCTCGGGCACAGATACGCAGTATTTT. The V and J genes are TRBV11-2 and TRBJ2-3; no clear D. Between the trimmed V and J ends, which lost 8 bases and 1 base, there was a span of 10 bases. CDR1 and CDR2 (germline): SGHAT, FQNNGV. CDR3 length: 13 amino acids.

V gene TRBV6-2 or TRBV6-3 combines with J gene TRBJ2-1, with D perhaps matching TRBD1 (6 bases). CDR1 is MNHEY and CDR2 is SVGEGT in the germline V gene. The V and J ends lost 2 bases and 3 bases respectively, with 14 bases between them. There are 16 residues in the CDR3. The CDR3: CASSYQGRGSYNEQFF. The DNA for the CDR3 is TGTGCCAGCAGTTACCAGGGCAGGGGCAGCTACAATGAGCAGTTCTTC.

The V gene is TRBV6-6, the J gene TRBJ1-2; D gene unclear. Germline V gives CDR1 MNHNY, CDR2 SVGAGI (reference sequence). The CDR3 is made up of 13 amino acids. The V gene lost 7 bases and the J gene lost 4 bases, with 13 bases spanning the gap. The CDR3 region has the DNA TGTGCCAGCAAGGTCGGGGAGAGCTATGGCTACACCTTC. Amino acids: CASKVGESYGYTF.

The V gene is TRBV7-2, the J gene TRBJ2-7, with D uncertain. Germline CDR1 SGHTA, CDR2 FQGNSA. Trimming stripped 3 bases from V and 1 base from J, with 4 bases between. The CDR3 covers 12 residues. CDR3 bases: TGTGCCAGCAGCTTTATTTCCTACGAGCAGTACTTC. It yields the protein CASSFISYEQYF.